One and the same sample provided the 31 T cell receptor beta chains below, sequenced in a study of T cells in Graves' hyperthyroidism and ophthalmopathy. TCR beta CDR3 regions were amplified from RNA. HTBI primers drove first-round RT-PCR of the TCR CDR3. MiXCR, run by TCRdb on the multiplex PCR reads, gives a single entry per CDR3 protein. Of under 550,000 distinct CDR3 sequences in the sample, just under 20% were seen once. The sample consisted of blood. Receptors originate from a man aged 40-49 years with Graves' ophthalmopathy.

A few counts support this clonotype. The chain uses TRBV18 and TRBJ2-5; tentatively, D is TRBD1 (6 bases). The CDR3 is 15 residues long. V lost 5 bases and J lost 1, with 14 bases in between. Germline V lookup: CDR1 KGHSH, CDR2 LQKENI. CDR3 nucleotides: TGTGCCAGCTCAAAACGGGACATACTCCAAGAGACCCAGTACTTC. It codes for CASSKRDILQETQYF.

The rearrangement uses TRBV20-1 and TRBJ1-5, with 10 bases aligning to TRBD1. Trimming took 5 bases from V and 7 from J; bases not matched to a gene: 14. This CDR3 has 16 residues. The germline gives CDR1 DFQATT, CDR2 SNEGSKA (reference sequence). Here the CDR3 reads CSARARQGASEQPQHF. DNA for the CDR3: TGCAGTGCTCGAGCCAGACAGGGGGCTTCGGAGCAGCCCCAGCATTTT.

This clonotype was observed a few times. The V call is TRBV28, the J call TRBJ2-1, with 9 bases aligning to TRBD1. Germline trimming cut 6 bases from V and 9 bases from J; bases unmatched to any gene: 9. Germline-derived CDR1 and CDR2 are MDHEN and SYDVKM. The CDR3 extends over 14 amino acids. The CDR3 nucleotides are TGTGCCAGCAGCCCCGGGACAGGGAGACTTGAGCAGTTCTTC. Amino acid sequence: CASSPGTGRLEQFF.

This chain uses TRBV5-1 with TRBJ1-1; a weak D match, TRBD1 (6 bases). V dropped 7 bases and J dropped 0 bases, with 10 bases sitting between them. The CDR3 is 13 amino acids. CDR1 and CDR2 (germline): SGHRS, YFSETQ. The CDR3, as DNA: TGCGCCAGCTTAGGGGGATTGAACACTGAAGCTTTCTTT. Its protein is CASLGGLNTEAFF.

The J gene is TRBJ2-2, the V gene TRBV30, with D perhaps being TRBD1 or TRBD2 (5 bases each). Deletions cut 3 bases from V and 1 base from J, with 18 bases between. This CDR3 region has 17 residues. Germline loops: CDR1 GTSNPN, CDR2 SVGIG (reference sequence). CDR3 nucleotide sequence: TGTGCCTGGAGGACCCCGGGGCGAACTAGGAACACCGGGGAGCTGTTTTTT. Its protein product is CAWRTPGRTRNTGELFF.

The genes are TRBV6-1 and TRBJ1-5; D is undetermined. Trimming took 7 bases from V and 3 from J, leaving 10 bases between them. The CDR3 runs to 13 residues. Germline V gene data show CDR1 as MNHNS and CDR2 as SASEGT. The CDR3 nucleotides read TGTGCCAGCAAAATCACCTACAATCAGCCCCAGCATTTT. It encodes CASKITYNQPQHF.

This clonotype was counted many times. The rearrangement uses TRBV20-1 and TRBJ2-3, with D perhaps TRBD1 (5 bases). Germline CDR1 reads DFQATT; CDR2 reads SNEGSKA (reference sequence). V was shortened by 2 bases and J by 3 bases, with 9 bases between the two germline ends. This CDR3 contains 13 residues. CDR3 sequence reads: CSARKGPTDTQYF. The CDR3, as DNA: TGCAGTGCTAGAAAGGGGCCTACAGATACGCAGTATTTT.

This clonotype showed up many times. V is TRBV30 and J is TRBJ2-7; TRBD1 aligns across 9 bases. The V segment lost 7 bases and the J segment 1 base; nucleotides outside the gene matches: 5. Germline assignment: CDR1 GTSNPN and CDR2 SVGIG (reference sequence). CDR3 length equals 13 residues. The CDR3 nucleotides are TGTGCCTCCCGGGACAGGGCATCCTACGAGCAGTACTTC. This sequence encodes CASRDRASYEQYF. Full variable domain (outside the CDR3, taken from reference TRBV30 and TRBJ2-7): SQTIHQWPATLVQPVGSPLSLECTVEGTSNPNLYWYRQAAGRGLQLLFYSVGIGQISSEVPQNLSASRPQDRQFILSSKKLLLSDSGFYLCASRDRASYEQYFGPGTRLTVT.

This clonotype was recorded a few times. The rearrangement joins TRBV20-1 to TRBJ1-2, with D unclear. The germline V and J ends were trimmed by 3 bases and 6 bases, with 11 bases remaining between them. The germline CDR1 and CDR2 sequences are DFQATT and SNEGSKA (reference sequence). The CDR3 is made up of 12 amino acids. The CDR3 bases are TGCAGTGCTAGTGGTGGGTTAGATGGCTACACCTTC. Protein sequence: CSASGGLDGYTF.

This clonotype occurred a few times. CDR3 DNA sequence: TGTGCCAGCAGCTTTCACAGTAATGGCTACACCTTC. Amino acid sequence: CASSFHSNGYTF. The chain couples TRBV7-9 to TRBJ1-2; no firm D call. The V end lost 3 bases, the J end lost 6 bases, and 8 bases lay between the germline ends. The CDR3 covers 12 residues. The germline gives CDR1 SEHNR, CDR2 FQNEAQ (reference sequence).

The chain employs TRBV30 and TRBJ2-3, with 7 bases identical to TRBD2. The CDR3 runs 15 residues. Trimming at V came to 4 bases and at J to 0 bases, leaving 7 bases not matched to a gene. The germline V gene encodes CDR1 GTSNPN and CDR2 SVGIG (reference sequence). CDR3 residues: CAWTRLAASTDTQYF. DNA for the CDR3: TGTGCCTGGACCCGACTAGCAGCTAGCACAGATACGCAGTATTTT.

This clonotype was observed a handful of times. This chain connects TRBV7-6 to TRBJ2-3; 11 bases match TRBD1. This CDR3 contains 16 residues. J gave up 5 bases and V 4 bases, and 8 bases lay outside the gene matches. Germline lookup yields CDR1 SGHVS and CDR2 FNYEAQ. The CDR3 reads CASSSRTGGGGDTQYF. The CDR3 DNA is TGTGCCAGCAGCTCCCGGACAGGGGGCGGTGGAGATACGCAGTATTTT.

The chain carries TRBV7-3 and TRBJ2-2, with TRBD1 matching 10 bases. The CDR3 is made up of 17 amino acids. The germline CDR1 and CDR2 sequences are SGHTA and FQGTGA. With 5 bases clipped from V and 1 base from J, the junction kept 7 bases outside the gene matches. This chain's CDR3 is CASSLDRGIENTGELFF. CDR3 sequence (DNA): TGTGCCAGCAGCCTGGACAGGGGGATTGAGAACACCGGGGAGCTGTTTTTT.

The chain recombines TRBV19 with TRBJ1-1; D not resolved. The CDR3 extends over 15 amino acids. V was shortened by 7 bases and J by 5 bases, with 20 bases between the two germline ends. The V gene's germline CDR1 is LNHDA and CDR2 SQIVND (reference sequence). The CDR3 spells CASTTTPADGTEAFF. The DNA for the CDR3 is TGTGCCAGTACCACCACCCCCGCGGACGGAACTGAAGCTTTCTTT.

The chain couples TRBV12-3 or TRBV12-4 to TRBJ2-7; D may correspond to TRBD1 or TRBD2 (5 bases each). This CDR3 spans 14 amino acids. With 0 bases removed from V and 7 bases from J, the gap between germline ends came to 13 bases. As DNA, the CDR3 is TGTGCCAGCAGTTTAGCGCGTCGGGACGTAGAGCAGTACTTC. Protein product: CASSLARRDVEQYF.

The table lists this clonotype with a few counts. The gene calls are TRBV18 and TRBJ2-2; 8 bases line up with TRBD2. In germline, CDR1 is KGHSH, CDR2 LQKENI. V was clipped by 0 bases and J by 3 bases; unmatched bases: 3. This CDR3 comprises 16 residues. The CDR3 here is CASSPPNGRDTGELFF. CDR3 coding DNA: TGTGCCAGCTCACCACCGAACGGGAGGGACACCGGGGAGCTGTTTTTT.

In its sample, this clonotype was seen many times. The chain uses TRBV28 and TRBJ2-5; the D gene is possibly TRBD1 (5 bases). The length of the CDR3 is 16 residues. V was cut by 5 bases and J by 6 bases, with 22 bases left in between. Germline lookup yields CDR1 MDHEN and CDR2 SYDVKM. CDR3 DNA: TGTGCCAGCAGTCTAATAGGGGCGGCAGGGCAACAGACCCAGTACTTC. This translates into CASSLIGAAGQQTQYF.

This clonotype was observed a few times. The V and J genes are TRBV12-3 or TRBV12-4 and TRBJ1-4; D is unresolved. This CDR3 has 17 amino acids. The V gene lost 2 bases and the J gene lost 0 bases, with 13 bases spanning the gap. The CDR3 loop reads CASSLLRVSATNEKLFF. CDR3 DNA sequence: TGTGCCAGCAGTTTACTGCGGGTATCTGCAACTAATGAAAAACTGTTTTTT.

This clonotype was counted at least ten times. The chain recombines TRBV18 with TRBJ1-1, with D possibly matching TRBD1 (6 bases). With 3 bases removed from V and 4 bases from J, the gap between germline ends came to 15 bases. Germline assignment: CDR1 KGHSH and CDR2 LQKENI. The CDR3 contains 15 residues. The CDR3 protein is CASSPFDRLATEAFF. DNA of the CDR3: TGTGCCAGCTCACCCTTCGACAGGCTGGCCACTGAAGCTTTCTTT. Full variable domain (remainder filled in from reference TRBV18 and TRBJ1-1): NAGVMQNPRHLVRRRGQEARLRCSPMKGHSHVYWYRQLPEEGLKFMVYLQKENIIDESGMPKERFSAEFPKEGPSILRIQQVVRGDSAAYFCASSPFDRLATEAFFGQGTRLTVV.

This clonotype was seen only a few times. The chain couples TRBV13 to TRBJ2-3; 8 bases map to TRBD2. The CDR3 sequence is 16 residues long. Germline assignment: CDR1 PRHDT and CDR2 FYEKMQ (reference sequence). V trimming: 2 bases; J trimming: 6 bases; junction bases outside the gene matches: 10. As DNA, the CDR3 is TGTGCCAGCAGCTTATCGGGCAGCGGGAGTGATGATACGCAGTATTTT. It yields the protein CASSLSGSGSDDTQYF.

The table lists this clonotype with a few counts. This chain links TRBV6-1 with TRBJ1-4, with 11 bases identical to TRBD1. V lost 5 bases, J lost 7 bases, and 9 bases stayed unmatched. This CDR3 region has 16 residues. Germline lookup yields CDR1 MNHNS and CDR2 SASEGT. The DNA for the CDR3 is TGTGCCAGCAGTCCACGGACAGGGGGCCTCGGTGAAAAACTGTTTTTT. As protein: CASSPRTGGLGEKLFF.

This clonotype was seen more than once but under ten times. The gene calls are TRBV24-1 and TRBJ2-1; a possible D gene is TRBD2 (7 bases). The CDR3 is 15 amino acids. V was clipped by 4 bases and J by 5 bases, with 14 bases between them. Per the germline V gene, CDR1 is KGHDR and CDR2 is SFDVKD. The CDR3 spells CATSEGGGGDNEQFF. CDR3 bases: TGTGCCACCAGTGAAGGTGGAGGGGGGGACAATGAGCAGTTCTTC.

This clonotype appeared many times. The rearrangement links TRBV30 to TRBJ1-3; D is possibly TRBD1 (5 bases). CDR3 size: 13 residues. Per germline, CDR1 GTSNPN and CDR2 SVGIG (reference sequence). V was pared by 5 bases and J by 5 bases, with 13 bases between. Written as DNA, the CDR3 is TGTGCCTGGGGGGCCTTCGGAAGAAACACCATATATTTT. It translates to CAWGAFGRNTIYF. Variable domain in full (rest from reference TRBV30 and TRBJ1-3): SQTIHQWPATLVQPVGSPLSLECTVEGTSNPNLYWYRQAAGRGLQLLFYSVGIGQISSEVPQNLSASRPQDRQFILSSKKLLLSDSGFYLCAWGAFGRNTIYFGEGSWLTVV.

This clonotype was detected ten times or more. V usage is TRBV11-2 and J usage is TRBJ2-1, with a tentative D call TRBD1 (6 bases). Germline V CDR1 and CDR2: SGHAT, FQNNGV. V lost 0 bases, J lost 7 bases, and 13 bases lay in between. The CDR3 sequence is 15 residues long. CDR3 bases: TGTGCCAGCAGCTTAGATAGGGGACATAAAAATGAGCAGTTCTTC. Residues: CASSLDRGHKNEQFF.

V and J are TRBV30 and TRBJ1-3; unclear D gene. The CDR3 covers 15 residues. Trimming took off 2 bases at V and 0 bases at J, with 11 bases between the two ends. Germline V lookup: CDR1 GTSNPN, CDR2 SVGIG (reference sequence). CDR3 amino acids: CAWSSGALSGNTIYF. The CDR3 DNA reads TGTGCCTGGAGTAGTGGAGCTCTCTCTGGAAACACCATATATTTT.

The chain couples TRBV5-1 to TRBJ2-3; 9 positions match TRBD1. CDR3 length: 15 amino acids. Trimming removed 0 bases from V and 3 bases from J; junction bases left unmatched: 2. Germline lookup yields CDR1 SGHRS and CDR2 YFSETQ. CDR3 protein: CASSLDRGQTDTQYF. Written as DNA, the CDR3 is TGCGCCAGCAGCTTGGACAGGGGGCAGACAGATACGCAGTATTTT.

This clonotype was counted between two and nine times. The chain uses TRBV20-1 and TRBJ2-2, with D possibly being TRBD2 (5 bases). Trimming removed 0 bases from V and 2 bases from J, with 16 bases in between. The CDR3 extends over 17 amino acids. Looked up from germline, CDR1 is DFQATT and CDR2 is SNEGSKA (reference sequence). The DNA of the CDR3 is TGCAGTGCTAGAGACCCGCCGAGGGCCCTTAACACCGGGGAGCTGTTTTTT. Its protein is CSARDPPRALNTGELFF.

CDR3 DNA sequence: TGTGCCAGCGGATACCCCCCTACCGGGACTAGCGGACATACTTCCTACAATGAGCAGTTCTTC. Translated, it gives CASGYPPTGTSGHTSYNEQFF. The chain carries TRBV11-2 and TRBJ2-1; 11 bases align to TRBD2. CDR1 SGHAT and CDR2 FQNNGV come from the germline V gene. With V trimmed by 8 bases and J by 1 base, 22 bases remained unmatched. The CDR3 runs to 21 residues.

There are a few counts of this clonotype. The DNA of the CDR3 is TGTGCCAGTGAACCGGGACAGGGGTACTACGAGCAGTACTTC. This gives the protein CASEPGQGYYEQYF. V and J are TRBV7-6 and TRBJ2-7; 10 nucleotides align to TRBD1. Trimming cost V 9 bases and J 3 bases; bases outside gene matches: 8. Germline values: CDR1 SGHVS, CDR2 FNYEAQ. The CDR3 runs 14 residues.

This clonotype was detected a few times. The chain uses TRBV6-1 and TRBJ2-2; the D is unclear. V was pared by 8 bases and J by 5 bases, with 12 bases between. CDR3 length: 13 amino acids. From germline, CDR1 is MNHNS and CDR2 SASEGT. CDR3 in amino acids: CASVRWDTGELFF. The CDR3 DNA sequence: TGTGCCAGCGTGAGATGGGATACCGGGGAGCTGTTTTTT.

This clonotype turned up a few times. The J gene is TRBJ2-3, the V gene TRBV5-1; TRBD2 matches 9 bases. This CDR3 comprises 15 residues. Looked up from germline, CDR1 is SGHRS and CDR2 is YFSETQ. V dropped 5 bases and J dropped 3; count of bases not matched to a gene: 7. The CDR3, as DNA: TGCGCCAGCAGGTTGAATAGCGGGAGAACAGATACGCAGTATTTT. It specifies CASRLNSGRTDTQYF.